Given below is one T cell receptor (beta chain) in context. The antigen is undetermined. Single viable CD3+CD4+CD8-CD45RO+ cells were sorted as the memory CD4+ T cells. This entry is derived from a study of memory CD4+ T cells and cytomegalovirus serostatus. Notes on the study in general: Suggested: most of the CMV-linked TCR signature lies in CD4+ memory cells. CMV serostatus prediction reached median AUC roughly 0.95, or 0.91 with US-trained model.

Assay: immunoSEQ multiplex PCR; the TCRdb copy retains only in-frame clones and omits some. This sample has about 82,000 clones, with around 80% found just once. Germline V CDR1 and CDR2: SEHNR, FQNEAQ (reference sequence). CDR3 length: 15 amino acids. V lost 5 bases and J lost 1; bases outside the gene matches: 8. Sequences were obtained from memory CD4+ T cells from blood. The clonotype was recovered from an adult in good health and CMV-seronegative. The chain recombines TRBV7-9 with TRBJ2-7; 7 nucleotides line up with TRBD1. DNA for the CDR3: TGTGCCAGCAGCAGTCGACAGGGAACTTCCTACGAGCAGTACTTC. It is translated as CASSSRQGTSYEQYF.